The T cell receptor (beta chain) under discussion was sequenced for a study of T-cell reconstitution after alpha-beta-depleted transplantation in children. This clonotype was seen more than once but under ten times. It was with unique molecular identifiers that the TCRbeta library was prepared. TCRdb reanalysed the PCR reads using MiXCR and keeps one entry per CDR3 protein. The sample contains over 400,000 distinct CDR3 sequences, roughly an eighth of which appear only once. V lost 4 bases and J lost 3, with 10 bases in between. The germline V gene has CDR1 MGHRA and CDR2 YSYEKL. This CDR3 has 14 amino acids.

The rearrangement links TRBV4-1 to TRBJ2-1; possible D gene TRBD2, 5 bases. Sample: PBMCs from the stem cell graft donor, taken from the stem cell graft. This clonotype originated in a human donor who donated a stem cell graft to a child with combined immunodeficiency. The CDR3 sequence: CASSRVGSYNEQFF. In nucleotides, the CDR3 is TGCGCCAGCAGCCGTGTAGGGAGCTACAATGAGCAGTTCTTC.